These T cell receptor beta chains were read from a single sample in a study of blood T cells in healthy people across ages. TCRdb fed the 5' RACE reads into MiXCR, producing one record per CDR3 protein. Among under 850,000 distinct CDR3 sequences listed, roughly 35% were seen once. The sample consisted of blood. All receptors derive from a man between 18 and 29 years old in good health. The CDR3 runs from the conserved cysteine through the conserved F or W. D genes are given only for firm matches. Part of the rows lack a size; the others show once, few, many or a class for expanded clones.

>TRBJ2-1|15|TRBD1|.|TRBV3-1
TGTGCCAGCAGCCCCGGGACAGGGTGGGACAATGAGCAGTTCTTC
CASSPGTGWDNEQFF
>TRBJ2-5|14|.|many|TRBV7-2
TGTGCCAGCAGCGCAATGGGGGGTTTGGAGACCCAGTACTTC
CASSAMGGLETQYF
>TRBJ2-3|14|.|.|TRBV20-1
TGCAGTGCCCGGACGCCGGAGAGGGGGGATACGCAGTATTTT
CSARTPERGDTQYF
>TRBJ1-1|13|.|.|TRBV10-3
TGTGCCATCTGTGGAGGAGGGTGCACTGAAGCTTTCTTT
CAICGGGCTEAFF
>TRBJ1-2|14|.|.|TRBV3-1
TGTGACGGCAGCCAAGATACAGGGATGTATGGCTACACCTTC
CDGSQDTGMYGYTF
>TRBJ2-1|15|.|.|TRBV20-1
TGCAGTGCTAGAGATAGGGGGAACTCCTACAATGAGCAGTTCTTC
CSARDRGNSYNEQFF
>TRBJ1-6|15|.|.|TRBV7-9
TGTGCCAGCAGCTTCCGGACACAGAACAGTTCACCCCTCCACTTT
CASSFRTQNSSPLHF
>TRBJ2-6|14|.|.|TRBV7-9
TGTGCCAGCAGCCCCCGGACTGGGGCCAACGTCCTGACTTTC
CASSPRTGANVLTF
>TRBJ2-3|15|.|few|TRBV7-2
TGTGCCAGCAACCAGGTCGTCCGGAGCACAGATACGCAGTATTTT
CASNQVVRSTDTQYF
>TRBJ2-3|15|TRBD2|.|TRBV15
TGTGCCACCAGCAGAGGGAATGTGGGGGGGAATACGCAGTATTTT
CATSRGNVGGNTQYF
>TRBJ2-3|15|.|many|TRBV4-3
TGCGCCAGCAGCCGAGTAGGTAGCGTGACAGATACGCAGTATTTT
CASSRVGSVTDTQYF
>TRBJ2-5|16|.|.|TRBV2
TGTGCCAGCAGTGTTTACCGGGACGCCCCATACAATGAGCAGTACTTC
CASSVYRDAPYNEQYF
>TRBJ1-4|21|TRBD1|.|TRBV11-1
TGTGCCAGCAGCTTAATTGGTATCTCGGGGACAGGGGGCATCGGAGGTGAAAAACTGTTTTTT
CASSLIGISGTGGIGGEKLFF
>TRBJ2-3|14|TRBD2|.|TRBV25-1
TGTGCCAGCAGTGAATGGGCGGGGGCAGATACGCAGTATTTT
CASSEWAGADTQYF
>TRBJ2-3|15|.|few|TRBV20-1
TGCAGTGCTAGGCCCGGCACCTATTTTACAGATACGCAGTATTTT
CSARPGTYFTDTQYF
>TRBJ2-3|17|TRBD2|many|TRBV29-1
TGCAGCGTTGCGAGCGAGCACTCGGGCGGGGGGACAGATACGCAGTATTTT
CSVASEHSGGGTDTQYF
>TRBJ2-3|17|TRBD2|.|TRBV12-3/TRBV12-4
TGTGCCAGCAGTAGACTGACTAGCGGGGGGGCGGAAGATACGCAGTATTTT
CASSRLTSGGAEDTQYF
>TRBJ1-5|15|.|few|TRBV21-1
TGTGCCAGCAGCAACGGAGCGAACCACAATCAGCCCCAGCATTTT
CASSNGANHNQPQHF
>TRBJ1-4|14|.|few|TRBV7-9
TGTGCCAGCAGCTTCGACAGTAATAATGAAAAACTGTTTTTT
CASSFDSNNEKLFF
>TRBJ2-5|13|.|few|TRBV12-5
TGTGCTAGTGGCACCGGACTGGAAGAGACCCAGTACTTC
CASGTGLEETQYF
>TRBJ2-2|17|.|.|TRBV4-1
TGCGCCAGCAGCCTCTCATTTGGTCGCAGGGGAACCGGGGAGCTGTTTTTT
CASSLSFGRRGTGELFF
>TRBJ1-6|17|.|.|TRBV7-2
TGTGCCAGCAGCTTAGATGGGCAGGCGGCGAATAGTTCACCCCTCCACTTT
CASSLDGQAANSSPLHF
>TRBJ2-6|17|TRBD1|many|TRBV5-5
TGTGCCAGCAGCTTAGGACAGGGAAGCTCTGGGGCCAACGTCCTGACTTTC
CASSLGQGSSGANVLTF
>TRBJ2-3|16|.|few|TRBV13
TGTGCCAGCAGCTTAGGGACCTACCGGTCCACAGATACGCAGTATTTT
CASSLGTYRSTDTQYF
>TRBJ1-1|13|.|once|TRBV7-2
TGTGCCAACAGCTTAATGCCAGGCGATGAAGCTTTCTTT
CANSLMPGDEAFF
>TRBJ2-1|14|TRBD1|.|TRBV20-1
TGCAGTGCTCCCAGGACAGGGGGTGTAAATGAGCAGTTCTTC
CSAPRTGGVNEQFF
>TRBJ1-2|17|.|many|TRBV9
TGTGCCAGCAGCGTAGGCCCCGACTCAGGGCCTAACTATGGCTACACCTTC
CASSVGPDSGPNYGYTF
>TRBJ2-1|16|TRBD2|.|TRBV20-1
TGCAGTGCTAGCGACCTAAGCGGGGGTACCCCCTACGAGCAGTTCTTC
CSASDLSGGTPYEQFF
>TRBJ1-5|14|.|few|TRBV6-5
TGTGCCAGCAGTTCCAAGGGGGGGGAGCAGCCCCAGCATTTT
CASSSKGGEQPQHF
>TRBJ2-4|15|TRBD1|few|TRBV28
TGTGCCAGCAGCCTGGGACAGCCCGCCAAAAACATTCAGTACTTC
CASSLGQPAKNIQYF
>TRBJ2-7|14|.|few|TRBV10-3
TGTGCCGTTAGGGGGGACGGGGGGCTCTACGAGCAGTACTTC
CAVRGDGGLYEQYF
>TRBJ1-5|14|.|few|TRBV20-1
TGCAGTGCTGCTTCGGACAGAAGCAATCAGCCCCAGCATTTT
CSAASDRSNQPQHF
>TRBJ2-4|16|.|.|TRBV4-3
TGCGCCAGCAGCCAAGATACTTCCCCAAGTGCCAATGAGCAGTACTTC
CASSQDTSPSANEQYF
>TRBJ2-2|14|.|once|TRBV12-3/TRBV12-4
TGTGCCAGCAGAAGTCAGGAGAACACCGGGGAGCTGTTTTTT
CASRSQENTGELFF
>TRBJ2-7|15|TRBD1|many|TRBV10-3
TGTGCCATCAGTGATTATCCGGGACAGAGCTACGAGCAGTACTTC
CAISDYPGQSYEQYF
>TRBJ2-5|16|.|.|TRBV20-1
TGCAGTGCTAGAGATCGAGATGGACGCACCAGAGAGACCCAGTACTTC
CSARDRDGRTRETQYF
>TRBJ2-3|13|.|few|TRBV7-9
TGTGCCAGCGCAGCGGGCAGCACAGATACGCAGTATTTT
CASAAGSTDTQYF
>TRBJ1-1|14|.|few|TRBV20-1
TGCAGTGCTAGAGCGACCGTTATAAACACTGAAGCTTTCTTT
CSARATVINTEAFF
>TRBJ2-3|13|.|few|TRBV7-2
TGTGCCAGCAGCCAGGGGGGGCCTTATACGCAGTATTTT
CASSQGGPYTQYF
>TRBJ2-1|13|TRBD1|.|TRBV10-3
TGTGCCACCGAAGGGGACAGGGGCAATGAGCAGTTCTTC
CATEGDRGNEQFF
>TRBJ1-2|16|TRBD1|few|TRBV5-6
TGTGCCAGCAGCTTGGAATTGACAGGGTCTGGCTATGGCTACACCTTC
CASSLELTGSGYGYTF
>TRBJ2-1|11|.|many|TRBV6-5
TGTGCCAGCAGTGCCATGAATGAGCAGTTCTTC
CASSAMNEQFF